This paragraph reports one T cell receptor (beta chain). What it binds is not known. One entry per CDR3 protein results from TCRdb running MiXCR on the 5' RACE reads. Of about 250,000 distinct CDR3 sequences in the sample, 15% to 20% are singletons; the top ten hold over 25%. CDR3 length: 16 residues. In germline, CDR1 is SGHRS, CDR2 YFSETQ. V lost 1 base and J 4 bases, leaving 14 bases between the germline ends. These data come from a study of CD8 T cells in ankylosing spondylitis. Study outcomes and limitations: Some of the motif variants had earlier been found in reactive arthritis patients' fluid and blood. Matched ankylosing spondylitis synovial fluid reportedly contained a significantly enriched population of disease-linked clones.

The chain recombines TRBV5-1 with TRBJ1-4, with D maybe TRBD1 (6 bases). This sequence originates from a male donor with ankylosing spondylitis or in good health (not recorded which). The source material was blood, either unsorted or a sorted T cell fraction (not recorded which). The DNA for the CDR3 is TGCGCCAGCAGCTTGACAGGGCTTGGGGTTAATGAAAAACTGTTTTTT. Protein sequence: CASSLTGLGVNEKLFF.